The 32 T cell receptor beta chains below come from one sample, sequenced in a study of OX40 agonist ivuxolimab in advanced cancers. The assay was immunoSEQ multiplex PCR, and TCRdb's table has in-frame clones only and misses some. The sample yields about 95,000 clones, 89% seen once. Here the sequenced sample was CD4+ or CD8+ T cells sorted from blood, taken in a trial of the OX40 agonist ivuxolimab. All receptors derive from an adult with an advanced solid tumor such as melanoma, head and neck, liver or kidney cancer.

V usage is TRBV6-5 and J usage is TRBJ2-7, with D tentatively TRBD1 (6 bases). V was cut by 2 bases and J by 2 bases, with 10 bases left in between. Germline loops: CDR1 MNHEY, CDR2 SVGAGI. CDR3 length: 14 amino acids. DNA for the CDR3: TGTGCCAGCAGTTACGGACAGTTACCCTACGAGCAGTACTTC. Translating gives CASSYGQLPYEQYF.

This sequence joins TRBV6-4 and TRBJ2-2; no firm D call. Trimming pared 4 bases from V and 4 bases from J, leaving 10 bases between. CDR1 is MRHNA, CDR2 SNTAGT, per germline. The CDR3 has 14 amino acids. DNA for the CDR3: TGTGCCAGCAGTGCTCAAACTTTCACCGGGGAGCTGTTTTTT. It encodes CASSAQTFTGELFF.

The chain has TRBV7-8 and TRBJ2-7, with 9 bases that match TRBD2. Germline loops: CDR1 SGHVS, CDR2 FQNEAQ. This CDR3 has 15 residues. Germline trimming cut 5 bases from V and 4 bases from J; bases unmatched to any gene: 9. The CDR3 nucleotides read TGTGCCAGCAGCCTTAGCGGGAGCCTAAGGTACGAGCAGTACTTC. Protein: CASSLSGSLRYEQYF.

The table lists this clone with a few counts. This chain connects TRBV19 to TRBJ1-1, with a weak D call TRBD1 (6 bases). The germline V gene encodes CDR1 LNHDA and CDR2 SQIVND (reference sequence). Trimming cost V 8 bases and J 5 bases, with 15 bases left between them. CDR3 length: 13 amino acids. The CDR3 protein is CASSQGWETEAFF. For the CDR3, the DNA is TGTGCCAGTTCGCAGGGGTGGGAAACTGAAGCTTTCTTT.

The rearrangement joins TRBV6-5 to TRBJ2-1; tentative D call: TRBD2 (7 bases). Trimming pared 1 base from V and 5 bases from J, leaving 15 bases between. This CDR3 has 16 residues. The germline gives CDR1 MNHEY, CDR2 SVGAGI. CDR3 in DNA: TGTGCCAGCAGTTACTTTGAGGGGGGGCCAAACAATGAGCAGTTCTTC. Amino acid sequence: CASSYFEGGPNNEQFF.

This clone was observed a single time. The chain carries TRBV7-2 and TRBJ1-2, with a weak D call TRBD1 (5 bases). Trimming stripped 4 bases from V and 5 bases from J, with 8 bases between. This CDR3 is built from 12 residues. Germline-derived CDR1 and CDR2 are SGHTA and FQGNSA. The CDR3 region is CASSSGLYGYTF. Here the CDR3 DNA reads TGTGCCAGCAGCTCGGGGCTGTATGGCTACACCTTC.

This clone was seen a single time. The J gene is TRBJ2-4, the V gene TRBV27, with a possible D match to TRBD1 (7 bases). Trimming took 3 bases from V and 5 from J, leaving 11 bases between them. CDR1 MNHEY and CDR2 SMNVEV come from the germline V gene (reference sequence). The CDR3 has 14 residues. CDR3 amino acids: CASSLGRGENIQYF. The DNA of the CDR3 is TGTGCCAGCAGTTTGGGCAGGGGGGAAAACATTCAGTACTTC.

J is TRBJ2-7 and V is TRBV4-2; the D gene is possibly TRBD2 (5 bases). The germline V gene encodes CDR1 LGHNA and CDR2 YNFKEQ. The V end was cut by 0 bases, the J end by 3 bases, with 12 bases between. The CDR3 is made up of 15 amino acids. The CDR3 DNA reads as TGTGCCAGCAGCCAAGAATTTGCGGGCTACTACGAGCAGTACTTC. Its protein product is CASSQEFAGYYEQYF.

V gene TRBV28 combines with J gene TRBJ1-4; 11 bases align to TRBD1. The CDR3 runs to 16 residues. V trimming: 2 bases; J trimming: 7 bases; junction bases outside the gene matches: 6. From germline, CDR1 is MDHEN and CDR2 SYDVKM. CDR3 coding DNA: TGTGCCAGCAGTTTACCGCGGACAGGGGGCGGTGAAAAACTGTTTTTT. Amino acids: CASSLPRTGGGEKLFF.

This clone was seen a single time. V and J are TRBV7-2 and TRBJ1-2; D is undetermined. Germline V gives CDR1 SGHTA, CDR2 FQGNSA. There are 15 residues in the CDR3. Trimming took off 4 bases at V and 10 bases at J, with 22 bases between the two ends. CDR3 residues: CASSSPRTVGLDYTF. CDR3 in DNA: TGTGCCAGCAGCTCCCCAAGGACGGTCGGCTTAGACTACACCTTC.

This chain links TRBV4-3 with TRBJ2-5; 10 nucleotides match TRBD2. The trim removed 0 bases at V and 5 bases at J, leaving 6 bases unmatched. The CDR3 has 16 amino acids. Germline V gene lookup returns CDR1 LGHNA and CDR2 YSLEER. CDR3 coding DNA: TGCGCCAGCAGCCAAGAGAAGCGGGGGGGTTGGGAGACCCAGTACTTC. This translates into CASSQEKRGGWETQYF.

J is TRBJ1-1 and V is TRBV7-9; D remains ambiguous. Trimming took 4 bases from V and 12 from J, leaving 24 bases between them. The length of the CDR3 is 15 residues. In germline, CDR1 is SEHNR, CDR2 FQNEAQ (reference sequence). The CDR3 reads CASSSIDEQEKVSFF. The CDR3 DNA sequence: TGTGCCAGCAGCTCAATTGACGAGCAGGAGAAAGTTTCTTTCTTT.

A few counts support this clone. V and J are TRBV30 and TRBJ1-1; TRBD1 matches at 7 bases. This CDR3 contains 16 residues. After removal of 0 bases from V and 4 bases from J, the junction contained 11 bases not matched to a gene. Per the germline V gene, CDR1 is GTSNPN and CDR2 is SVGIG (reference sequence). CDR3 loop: CAWSVLEGAGGTEAFF. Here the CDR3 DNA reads TGTGCCTGGAGTGTGTTGGAGGGGGCTGGGGGCACTGAAGCTTTCTTT.

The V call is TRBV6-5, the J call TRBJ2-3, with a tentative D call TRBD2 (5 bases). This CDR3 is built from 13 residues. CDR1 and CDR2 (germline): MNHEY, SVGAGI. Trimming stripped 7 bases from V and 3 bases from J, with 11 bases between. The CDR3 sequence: CASNQWETDTQYF. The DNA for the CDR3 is TGTGCCAGCAACCAATGGGAGACAGATACGCAGTATTTT.

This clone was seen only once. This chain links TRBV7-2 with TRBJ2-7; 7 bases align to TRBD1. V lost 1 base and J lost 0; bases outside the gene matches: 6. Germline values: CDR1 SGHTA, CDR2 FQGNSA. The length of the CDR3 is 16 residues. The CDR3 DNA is TGTGCCAGCAGCTTAGTTGAGGGGGCGAACTCCTACGAGCAGTACTTC. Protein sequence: CASSLVEGANSYEQYF.

CDR3 amino acids: CATSMGGTSTDTQYF. CDR3 nucleotides: TGTGCCACCAGCATGGGCGGAACTAGCACAGATACGCAGTATTTT. This sequence joins TRBV15 and TRBJ2-3, with D unclear. The CDR3 has 15 residues. V gave up 4 bases and J gave up 0 bases, with 11 bases separating them. The germline CDR1 and CDR2 sequences are LNHNV and YYDKDF (reference sequence).

The CDR3 protein is CASSWTGQHGLWGNQPQHF. The CDR3, as DNA: TGTGCCAGCAGTTGGACAGGGCAGCATGGATTATGGGGCAATCAGCCCCAGCATTTT. The V call is TRBV28, the J call TRBJ1-5; 8 bases fit TRBD1. The CDR3 sequence is 19 residues long. CDR1 and CDR2 from the germline V gene are MDHEN and SYDVKM. Losses at the gene ends were 4 bases for V and 2 bases for J; bases not matched to a gene: 16.

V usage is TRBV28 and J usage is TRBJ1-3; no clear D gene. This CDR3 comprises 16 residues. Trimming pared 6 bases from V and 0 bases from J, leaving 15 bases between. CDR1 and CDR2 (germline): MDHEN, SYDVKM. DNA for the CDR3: TGTGCCAGCAGCCAACGGACGGGTGGCTCTGGAAACACCATATATTTT. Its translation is CASSQRTGGSGNTIYF.

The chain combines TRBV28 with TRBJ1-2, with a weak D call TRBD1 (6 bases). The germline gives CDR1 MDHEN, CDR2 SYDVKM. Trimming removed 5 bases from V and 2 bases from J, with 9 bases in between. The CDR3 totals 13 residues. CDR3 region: CASSLTGNYGYTF. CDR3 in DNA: TGTGCCAGCAGTCTTACAGGGAACTATGGCTACACCTTC.

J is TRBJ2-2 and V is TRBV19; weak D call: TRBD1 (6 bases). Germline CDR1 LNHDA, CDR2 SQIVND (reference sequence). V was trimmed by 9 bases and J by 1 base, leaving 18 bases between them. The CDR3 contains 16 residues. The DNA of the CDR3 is TGTGCCAGCCTTGAAAGTAACAGGGAGAACACCGGGGAGCTGTTTTTT. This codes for CASLESNRENTGELFF.

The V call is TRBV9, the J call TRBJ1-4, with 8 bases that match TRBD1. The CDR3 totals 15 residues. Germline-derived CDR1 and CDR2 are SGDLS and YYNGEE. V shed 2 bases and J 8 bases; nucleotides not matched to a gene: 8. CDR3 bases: TGTGCCAGCAGCGTTACAGGGGGGTTAGGGGAAAAACTGTTTTTT. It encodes CASSVTGGLGEKLFF.

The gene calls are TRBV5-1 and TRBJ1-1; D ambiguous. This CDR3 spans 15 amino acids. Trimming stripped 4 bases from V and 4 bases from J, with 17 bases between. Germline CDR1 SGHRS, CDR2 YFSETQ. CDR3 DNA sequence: TGCGCCAGCAGCGACCAGGTTCTAGGGCCCACTGAAGCTTTCTTT. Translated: CASSDQVLGPTEAFF.

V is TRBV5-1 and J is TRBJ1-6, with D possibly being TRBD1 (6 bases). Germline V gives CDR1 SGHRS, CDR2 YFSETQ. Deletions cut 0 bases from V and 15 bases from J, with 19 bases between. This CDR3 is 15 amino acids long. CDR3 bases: TGCGCCAGCAGCTTGGCGACAGGACGCAATTTAAACCTCCACTTT. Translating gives CASSLATGRNLNLHF.

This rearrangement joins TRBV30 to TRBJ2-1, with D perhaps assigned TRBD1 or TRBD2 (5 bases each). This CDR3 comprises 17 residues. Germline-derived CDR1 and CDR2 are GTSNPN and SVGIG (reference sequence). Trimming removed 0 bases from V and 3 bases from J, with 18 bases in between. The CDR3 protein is CAWSVGDVRSLYNEQFF. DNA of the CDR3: TGTGCCTGGAGTGTTGGGGACGTCCGTAGCCTCTACAATGAGCAGTTCTTC.

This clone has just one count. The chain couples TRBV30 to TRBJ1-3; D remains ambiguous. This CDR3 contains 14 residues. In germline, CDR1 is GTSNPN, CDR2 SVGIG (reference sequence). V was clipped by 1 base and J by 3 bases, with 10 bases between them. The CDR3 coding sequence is TGTGCCTGGAGTGGAGGGTCTTTTGGAAACACCATATATTTT. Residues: CAWSGGSFGNTIYF.

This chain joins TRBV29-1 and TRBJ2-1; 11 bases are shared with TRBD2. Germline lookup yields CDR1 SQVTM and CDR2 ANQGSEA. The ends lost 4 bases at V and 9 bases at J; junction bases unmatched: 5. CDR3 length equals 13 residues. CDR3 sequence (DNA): TGCAGCGTTGTACTAGCGGGAGCGGGTGAGCAGTTCTTC. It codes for CSVVLAGAGEQFF.

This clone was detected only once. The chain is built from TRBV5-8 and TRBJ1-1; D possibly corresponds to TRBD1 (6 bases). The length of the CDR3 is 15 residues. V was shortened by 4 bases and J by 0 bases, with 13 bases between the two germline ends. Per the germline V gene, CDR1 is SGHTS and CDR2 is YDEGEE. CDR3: CASSPLGQMNTEAFF. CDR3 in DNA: TGTGCCAGCAGCCCCCTTGGACAGATGAACACTGAAGCTTTCTTT.

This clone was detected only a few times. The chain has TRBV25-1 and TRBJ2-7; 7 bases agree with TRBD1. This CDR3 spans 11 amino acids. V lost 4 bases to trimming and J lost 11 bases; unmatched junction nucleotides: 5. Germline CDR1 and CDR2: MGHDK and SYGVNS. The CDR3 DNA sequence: TGTGCCAGCAGTGCAGGGACAGAAGAGTACTTC. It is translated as CASSAGTEEYF.

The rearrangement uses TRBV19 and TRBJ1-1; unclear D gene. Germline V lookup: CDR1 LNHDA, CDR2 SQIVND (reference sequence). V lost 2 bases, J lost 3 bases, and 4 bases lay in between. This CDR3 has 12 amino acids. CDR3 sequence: CASSILDTEAFF. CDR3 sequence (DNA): TGTGCCAGTAGTATACTGGACACTGAAGCTTTCTTT. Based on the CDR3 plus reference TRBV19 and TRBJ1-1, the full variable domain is DGGITQSPKYLFRKEGQNVTLSCEQNLNHDAMYWYRQDPGQGLRLIYYSQIVNDFQKGDIAEGYSVSREKKESFPLTVTSAQKNPTAFYLCASSILDTEAFFGQGTRLTVV.

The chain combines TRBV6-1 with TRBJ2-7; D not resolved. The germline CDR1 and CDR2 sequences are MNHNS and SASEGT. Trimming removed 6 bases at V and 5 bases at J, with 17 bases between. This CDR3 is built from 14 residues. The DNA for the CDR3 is TGTGCCAGCAGCGACGTTTCCAAAACCCACGAGCAGTACTTC. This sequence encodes CASSDVSKTHEQYF.

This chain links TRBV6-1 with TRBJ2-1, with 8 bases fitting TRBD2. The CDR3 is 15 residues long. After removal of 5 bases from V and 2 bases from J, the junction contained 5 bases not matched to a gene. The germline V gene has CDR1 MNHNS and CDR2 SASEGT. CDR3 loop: CASSSGGPAYNEQFF. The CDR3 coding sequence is TGTGCCAGCAGTTCGGGGGGGCCCGCCTACAATGAGCAGTTCTTC.

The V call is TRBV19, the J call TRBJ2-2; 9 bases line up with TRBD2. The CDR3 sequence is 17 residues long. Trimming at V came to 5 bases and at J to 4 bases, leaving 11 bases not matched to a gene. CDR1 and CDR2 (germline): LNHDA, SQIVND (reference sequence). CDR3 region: CASSVGGTSILTGELFF. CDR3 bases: TGTGCCAGTAGTGTGGGTGGGACTAGCATTCTCACCGGGGAGCTGTTTTTT.